Each of the 11 T cell receptor beta chains below was sequenced from the same sample in a study of cytomegalovirus exposure and HLA in healthy donors. 13 Jbeta primers and 60 Vbeta primers were used for the PCR. Repertoires were generated with immunoSEQ multiplex PCR, while TCRdb's copy carries only in-frame clones and drops some. The table lists 100,000 to 150,000 clones, about 78% of them singletons. The sequenced material came from PBMCs. The receptor source for this set is a female donor in good health and CMV-seronegative.

The chain carries TRBV5-4 and TRBJ2-7, with 9 nucleotides matching TRBD2. There are 16 residues in the CDR3. The germline gives CDR1 SGHNT, CDR2 YYREEE (reference sequence). The V gene end was trimmed by 4 bases and the J gene end by 5 bases; junction bases not matched to a gene: 13. CDR3 protein: CASSPGTGLAPHEQYF. In nucleotides, the CDR3 is TGTGCCAGCAGCCCAGGAACGGGACTAGCTCCCCACGAGCAGTACTTC.

CDR3 coding DNA: TGTGCCAGCAGCCCGGGACTAGCGGGAGCCAAAAACATTCAGTACTTC. This codes for CASSPGLAGAKNIQYF. The rearrangement joins TRBV28 to TRBJ2-4, with 12 nucleotides matching TRBD2. This CDR3 spans 16 amino acids. Germline CDR1 MDHEN, CDR2 SYDVKM. Unmatched junction bases numbered 3, after V lost 6 bases and J lost 0 bases.

This clone was observed a few times. The chain employs TRBV30 and TRBJ2-1; TRBD2 matches at 9 bases. Germline CDR1 is GTSNPN and CDR2 is SVGIG (reference sequence). V gave up 6 bases and J gave up 4 bases; unmatched junction bases: 7. This CDR3 contains 14 residues. CDR3: CACGGAGGYNEQFF. The CDR3 DNA is TGTGCCTGCGGGGGCGCGGGAGGGTACAATGAGCAGTTCTTC.

This clone was counted only a few times. The rearrangement links TRBV5-1 to TRBJ1-6; 7 bases are shared with TRBD1. Germline trimming cut 0 bases from V and 9 bases from J; bases unmatched to any gene: 6. The CDR3 contains 15 residues. The germline V gene encodes CDR1 SGHRS and CDR2 YFSETQ. The chain's CDR3 is CASSLGDRVGSPLHF. CDR3 coding DNA: TGCGCCAGCAGCTTGGGTGACAGGGTCGGTTCACCCCTCCACTTT.

This sequence joins TRBV21-1 and TRBJ1-5. TRBV21-1 is an annotated pseudogene. CDR3 size: 14 residues. Here the CDR3 reads CASSLGFLGQPQHF. The CDR3 DNA is TGTGCCAGCAGCCTGGGTTTCCTAGGCCAGCCCCAGCATTTT.

This sequence joins TRBV19 and TRBJ2-1, with D tentatively TRBD1 (5 bases). The CDR3 spans 17 residues. Germline V gene lookup returns CDR1 LNHDA and CDR2 SQIVND (reference sequence). V was pared by 1 base and J by 7 bases, with 20 bases between. The DNA of the CDR3 is TGTGCCAGTAGTATAGCCCGATTCAGGACACAGAGTAATGAGCAGTTCTTC. Amino acids: CASSIARFRTQSNEQFF.

The rearrangement uses TRBV2 and TRBJ1-1; TRBD1 is a possible D gene (6 bases). Germline V gene sequence: CDR1 SNHLY, CDR2 FYNNEI. The CDR3 sequence is 16 residues long. Trimming removed 4 bases from V and 0 bases from J, with 15 bases in between. The CDR3 DNA reads TGTGCCAGCAGTGGGACAGTAACTTACTTGAACACTGAAGCTTTCTTT. Encoded protein: CASSGTVTYLNTEAFF.

The chain links TRBV5-4 to TRBJ2-7; the D is unclear. The CDR3 spans 15 residues. The germline gives CDR1 SGHNT, CDR2 YYREEE (reference sequence). Between the trimmed V and J ends, which lost 0 bases and 3 bases, there was a span of 13 bases. CDR3 protein: CASSLALGNRYEQYF. Here the CDR3 DNA reads TGTGCCAGCAGCTTGGCGCTGGGCAACCGCTACGAGCAGTACTTC.

In its sample, this clone was seen once. Germline and junction disagree at one end, which may indicate a read error. V and J are TRBV6-1 and TRBJ2-5; D is perhaps TRBD2 (7 bases). Germline V lookup: CDR1 MNHNS, CDR2 SASEGT. The CDR3 extends over 15 amino acids. The CDR3 region is CASSEGGGTLLDLNF. The DNA for the CDR3 is TGTGCCAGCAGTGAAGGCGGGGGCACGCTCCTAGACCTGAACTTC.

The chain has TRBV7-3 and TRBJ2-2; D gene unclear. CDR3 length: 13 residues. Trimming took off 2 bases at V and 5 bases at J, with 6 bases between the two ends. Germline CDR1 SGHTA, CDR2 FQGTGA. CDR3 sequence: CASSLDGTGELFF. CDR3 DNA: TGTGCCAGCAGCTTAGACGGGACCGGGGAGCTGTTTTTT.

The chain links TRBV11-3 to TRBJ2-3; perhaps TRBD2 as D (5 bases). Deletions cut 5 bases from V and 2 bases from J, with 17 bases between. The length of the CDR3 is 16 residues. Germline V CDR1 and CDR2: SGHNT, YENEEA. CDR3 loop: CASSPSVAGFTDTQYF. CDR3 coding DNA: TGTGCCAGCAGCCCCAGCGTGGCGGGTTTCACAGATACGCAGTATTTT.